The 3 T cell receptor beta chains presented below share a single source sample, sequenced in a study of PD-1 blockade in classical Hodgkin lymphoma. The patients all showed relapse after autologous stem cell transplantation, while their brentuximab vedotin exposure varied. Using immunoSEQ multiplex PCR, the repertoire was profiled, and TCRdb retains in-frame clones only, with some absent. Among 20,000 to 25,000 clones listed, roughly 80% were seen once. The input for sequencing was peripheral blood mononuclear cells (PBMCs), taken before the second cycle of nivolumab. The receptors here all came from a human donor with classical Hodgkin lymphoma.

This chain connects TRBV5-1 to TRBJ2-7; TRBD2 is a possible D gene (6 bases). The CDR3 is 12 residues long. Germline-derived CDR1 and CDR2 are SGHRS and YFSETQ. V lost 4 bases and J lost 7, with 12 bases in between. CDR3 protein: CASSRDWGEQYF. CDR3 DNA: TGCGCCAGCAGCAGGGACTGGGGGGAGCAGTACTTC.

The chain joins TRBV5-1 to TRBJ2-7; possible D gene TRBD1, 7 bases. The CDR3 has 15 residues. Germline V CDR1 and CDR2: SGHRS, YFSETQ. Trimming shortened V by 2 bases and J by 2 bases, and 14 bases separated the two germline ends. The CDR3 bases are TGCGCCAGCAGCTTAGGGGGGACAGCCACCTACGAGCAGTACTTC. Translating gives CASSLGGTATYEQYF.

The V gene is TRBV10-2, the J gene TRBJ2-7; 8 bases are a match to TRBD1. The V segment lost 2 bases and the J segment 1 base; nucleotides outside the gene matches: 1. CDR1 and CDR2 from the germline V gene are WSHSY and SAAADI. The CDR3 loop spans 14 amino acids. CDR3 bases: TGCGCCAGCAGTGAGACAGGGGGATCCTACGAGCAGTACTTC. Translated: CASSETGGSYEQYF.